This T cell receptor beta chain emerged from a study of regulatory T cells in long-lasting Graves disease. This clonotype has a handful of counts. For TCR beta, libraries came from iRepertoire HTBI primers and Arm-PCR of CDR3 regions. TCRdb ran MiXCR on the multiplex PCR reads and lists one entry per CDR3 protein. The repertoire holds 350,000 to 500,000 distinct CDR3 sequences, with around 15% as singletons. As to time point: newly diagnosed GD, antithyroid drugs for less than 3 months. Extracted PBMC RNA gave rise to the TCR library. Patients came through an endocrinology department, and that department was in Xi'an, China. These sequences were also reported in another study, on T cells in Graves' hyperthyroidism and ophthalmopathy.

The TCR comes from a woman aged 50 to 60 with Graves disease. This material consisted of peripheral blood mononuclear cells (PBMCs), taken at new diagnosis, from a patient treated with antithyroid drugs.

The CDR3 protein is CASSSRGRGYTF. The CDR3 region has the DNA TGTGCCAGCAGTTCCAGGGGGCGAGGCTACACCTTC. V gene TRBV28 combines with J gene TRBJ1-2, with 8 nucleotides matching TRBD1. This CDR3 is 12 amino acids long. Germline CDR1 reads MDHEN; CDR2 reads SYDVKM. Germline trimming cut 4 bases from V and 8 bases from J; bases unmatched to any gene: 3.